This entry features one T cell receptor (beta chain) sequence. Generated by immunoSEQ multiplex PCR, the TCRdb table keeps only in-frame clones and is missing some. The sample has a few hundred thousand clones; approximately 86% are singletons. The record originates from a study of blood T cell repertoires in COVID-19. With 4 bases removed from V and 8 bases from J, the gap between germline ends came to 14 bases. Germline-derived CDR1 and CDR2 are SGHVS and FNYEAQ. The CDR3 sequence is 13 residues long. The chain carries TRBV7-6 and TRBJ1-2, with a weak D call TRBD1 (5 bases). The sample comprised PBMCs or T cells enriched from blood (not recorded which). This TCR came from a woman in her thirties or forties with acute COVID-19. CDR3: CASSSSGFLGYTF. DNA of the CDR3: TGTGCCAGCAGCTCATCAGGGTTTCTCGGCTACACCTTC.